The TCR beta chain under discussion was sequenced for a study of blood T cell repertoires in COVID-19. Only in-frame clones appear in the TCRdb table, and some are missing; sequencing was by immunoSEQ multiplex PCR. Among over 200,000 clones, more than 70% were seen once, and the ten largest hold under 2.5%. Losses at the gene ends were 1 base for V and 3 bases for J; bases not matched to a gene: 7. CDR1 SGHDT and CDR2 YYEEEE come from the germline V gene. The CDR3 length is 15 residues. The V call is TRBV5-6, the J call TRBJ2-7; 7 positions agree with TRBD2. Material for sequencing was peripheral blood. This sequence originates from a woman between 45 and 65 years old with acute or convalescent COVID-19. The CDR3 DNA reads as TGTGCCAGCAGCTTGAATGGCGGGAGAAGCTACGAGCAGTACTTC. It is translated as CASSLNGGRSYEQYF. Combining the CDR3 with reference TRBV5-6 and TRBJ2-7 gives the whole variable domain DAGVTQSPTHLIKTRGQQVTLRCSPKSGHDTVSWYQQALGQGPQFIFQYYEEEERQRGNFPDRFSGHQFPNYSSELNVNALLLGDSALYLCASSLNGGRSYEQYFGPGTRLTVT.